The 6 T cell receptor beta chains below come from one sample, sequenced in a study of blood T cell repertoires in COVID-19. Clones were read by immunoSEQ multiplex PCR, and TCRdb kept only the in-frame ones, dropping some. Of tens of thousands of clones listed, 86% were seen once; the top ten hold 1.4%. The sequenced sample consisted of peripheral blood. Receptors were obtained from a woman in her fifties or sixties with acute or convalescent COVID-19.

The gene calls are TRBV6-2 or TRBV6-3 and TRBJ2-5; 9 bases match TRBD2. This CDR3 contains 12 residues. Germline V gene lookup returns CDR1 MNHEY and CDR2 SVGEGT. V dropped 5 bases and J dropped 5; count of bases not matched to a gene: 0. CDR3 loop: CASSGLAETQYF. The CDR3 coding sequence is TGTGCCAGCAGTGGACTAGCGGAGACCCAGTACTTC.

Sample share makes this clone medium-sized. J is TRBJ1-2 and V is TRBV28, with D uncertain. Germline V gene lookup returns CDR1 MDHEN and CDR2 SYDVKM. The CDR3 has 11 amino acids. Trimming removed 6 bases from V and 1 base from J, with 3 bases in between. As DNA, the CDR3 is TGTGCCAGCAGCAATAACTATGGCTACACCTTC. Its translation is CASSNNYGYTF.

The CDR3 protein is CASSKGTGSYEQYF. The DNA of the CDR3 is TGTGCCAGCAGCAAAGGTACAGGGTCCTACGAGCAGTACTTC. The genes are TRBV7-6 and TRBJ2-7, with D possibly being TRBD1 (6 bases). V gave up 5 bases and J gave up 1 base, with 12 bases separating them. This CDR3 comprises 14 residues. The germline V gene encodes CDR1 SGHVS and CDR2 FNYEAQ. Full variable domain (remainder filled in from reference TRBV7-6 and TRBJ2-7): GAGVSQSPRYKVTKRGQDVALRCDPISGHVSLYWYRQALGQGPEFLTYFNYEAQQDKSGLPNDRFSAERPEGSISTLTIQRTEQRDSAMYRCASSKGTGSYEQYFGPGTRLTVT.

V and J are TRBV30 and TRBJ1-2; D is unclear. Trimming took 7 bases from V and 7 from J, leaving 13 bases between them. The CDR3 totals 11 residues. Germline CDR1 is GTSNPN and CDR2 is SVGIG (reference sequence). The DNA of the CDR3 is TGTGCCTCTGATACTGGCGGTGGCTACACCTTC. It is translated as CASDTGGGYTF.

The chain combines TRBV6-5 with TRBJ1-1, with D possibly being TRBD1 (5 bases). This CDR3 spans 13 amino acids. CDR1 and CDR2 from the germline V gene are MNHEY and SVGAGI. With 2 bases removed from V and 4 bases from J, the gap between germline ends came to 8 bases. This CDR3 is CASSYLGGTEAFF. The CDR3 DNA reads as TGTGCCAGCAGTTACCTCGGGGGCACTGAAGCTTTCTTT.

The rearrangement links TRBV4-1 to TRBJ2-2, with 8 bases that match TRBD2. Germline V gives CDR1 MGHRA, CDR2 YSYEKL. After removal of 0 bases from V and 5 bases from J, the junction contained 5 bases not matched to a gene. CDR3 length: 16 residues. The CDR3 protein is CASSQEIAGTTGELFF. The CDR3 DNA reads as TGCGCCAGCAGCCAAGAAATAGCGGGAACGACCGGGGAGCTGTTTTTT.